The following is a T cell receptor beta chain sequence with its context. The germline gives CDR1 MNHEY, CDR2 SVGEGT. The V end was cut by 5 bases, the J end by 3 bases, with 20 bases between. This CDR3 has 16 residues. Libraries were prepared by immunoSEQ multiplex PCR; TCRdb keeps only in-frame clonotypes and omits some of them. The table lists fewer than 400,000 clones, about 83% of them singletons. These data come from a study of blood T cell repertoires in COVID-19. This TCR was recovered from a woman in her forties or fifties who had recovered from COVID-19. V gene TRBV6-2 or TRBV6-3 combines with J gene TRBJ2-7, with a weak D call TRBD2 (7 bases). The sequenced material came from PBMCs or T cells enriched from blood (not recorded which). CDR3 nucleotide sequence: TGTGCCAGCAGTGACGAGGGGGGGCCCATGGGCTACGAGCAGTACTTC. It translates to CASSDEGGPMGYEQYF.